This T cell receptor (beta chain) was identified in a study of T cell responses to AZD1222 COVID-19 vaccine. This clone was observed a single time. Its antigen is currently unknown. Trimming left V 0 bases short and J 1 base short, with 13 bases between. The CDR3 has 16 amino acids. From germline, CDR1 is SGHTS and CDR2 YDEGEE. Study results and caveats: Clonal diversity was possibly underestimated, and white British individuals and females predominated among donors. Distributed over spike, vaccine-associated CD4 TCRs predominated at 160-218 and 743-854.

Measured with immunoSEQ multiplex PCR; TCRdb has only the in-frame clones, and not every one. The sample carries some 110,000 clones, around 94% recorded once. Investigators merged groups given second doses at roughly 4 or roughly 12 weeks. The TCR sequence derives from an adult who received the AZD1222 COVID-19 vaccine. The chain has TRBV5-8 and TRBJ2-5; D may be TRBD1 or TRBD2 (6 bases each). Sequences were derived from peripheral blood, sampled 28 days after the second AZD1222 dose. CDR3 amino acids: CASSLGRGRIQETQYF. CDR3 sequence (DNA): TGTGCCAGCAGCTTGGGCCGGGGGCGGATCCAAGAGACCCAGTACTTC. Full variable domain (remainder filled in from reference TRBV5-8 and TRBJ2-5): EAGVTQSPTHLIKTRGQQATLRCSPISGHTSVYWYQQALGLGLQFLLWYDEGEERNRGNFPPRFSGRQFPNYSSELNVNALELEDSALYLCASSLGRGRIQETQYFGPGTRLLVL.